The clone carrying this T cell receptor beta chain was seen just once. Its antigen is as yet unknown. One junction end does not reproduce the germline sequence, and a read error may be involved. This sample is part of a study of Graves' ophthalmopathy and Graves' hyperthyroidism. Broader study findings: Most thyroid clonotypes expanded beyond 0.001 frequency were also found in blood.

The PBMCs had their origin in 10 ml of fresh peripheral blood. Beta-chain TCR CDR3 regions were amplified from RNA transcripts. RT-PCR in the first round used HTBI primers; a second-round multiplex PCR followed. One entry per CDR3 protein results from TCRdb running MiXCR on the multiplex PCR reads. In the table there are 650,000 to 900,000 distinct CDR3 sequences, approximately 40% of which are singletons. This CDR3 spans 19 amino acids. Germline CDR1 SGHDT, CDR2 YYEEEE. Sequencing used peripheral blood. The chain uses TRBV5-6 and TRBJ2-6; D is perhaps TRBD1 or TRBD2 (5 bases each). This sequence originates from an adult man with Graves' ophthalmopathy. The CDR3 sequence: CASSLGGRLILSGPNVLTF. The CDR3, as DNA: TGTGCCAGCAGCTTGGGGGGACGCTTGATACTCTCTGGGCCCAACGTCCTGACTTTC.